This T cell receptor (beta chain) was captured by sequencing in a study of CD8+CD57+ T cells in acquired aplastic anemia. Looking at the study overall: DNA per sorted CD4+ or CD8+ sample ranged 0.2 to 27.4 ug, averaging about 2.9 ug. Researchers reported that healthy donors averaged about 10 million reads for CD4+ cells. Broader study findings: No significant patient-versus-control difference appeared in CD8+ Simpson's diversity. Patients and controls shared just under 30 CD8+ CDR3 sequences, highly expressed in patients.

CDR1 and CDR2 (germline): ENHRY, SYGVKD. The CDR3 covers 15 residues. Profiling that covered TCR beta VDJ and CDR3 relied on genomic DNA as its template. MiXCR, run by TCRdb on the reads, gives a single entry per CDR3 protein. The table includes 65,000 or so distinct CDR3 sequences, under 55% detected once. As regards this clonotype: The antigen is unknown. At one of its ends the junction is not consistent with the germline gene, which may arise from a read error.

The rearrangement joins TRBV10-3 to TRBJ2-3; D remains unclear. The TCR comes from a human donor in good health, serving as a control. The sequencing sample was made of sorted CD4+, CD8+, or CD8+CD57+ T cells (not recorded which) from PBMCs. For the CDR3, the DNA is TGTGCCAGCAGTGTGGTTGCGACCCGTACAGATACGCAGTATTTT. Translating gives CASSVVATRTDTQYF.